The present T cell receptor beta chain was sequenced within a study of beta chain features in type 1 diabetes. The CDR3 is made up of 15 amino acids. Trimming took off 3 bases at V and 7 bases at J, with 15 bases between the two ends. Germline values: CDR1 KGHSH, CDR2 LQKENI. On this clone itself: What it binds is unknown.

Study-wide findings and caveats: Sequencing of cDNA might inflate the share of cells that strongly express TCR.

Expressed TCRB transcripts were sequenced after all isolated RNA was converted to cDNA. Using immunoSEQ multiplex PCR, the repertoire was profiled, and TCRdb retains in-frame clones only, with some absent. Of roughly 230,000 clones listed, more than 9% are singletons. The material sequenced was naive CD4+ T cells from blood. The receptor comes from a woman between 18 and 29 years old in good health. V is TRBV18 and J is TRBJ1-4; D not resolved. The chain's CDR3 is CASSPRGVGSEKLFF. The CDR3 DNA is TGTGCCAGCTCACCTCGTGGGGTCGGGAGTGAAAAACTGTTTTTT. Combining the CDR3 with reference TRBV18 and TRBJ1-4 gives the whole variable domain NAGVMQNPRHLVRRRGQEARLRCSPMKGHSHVYWYRQLPEEGLKFMVYLQKENIIDESGMPKERFSAEFPKEGPSILRIQQVVRGDSAAYFCASSPRGVGSEKLFFGSGTQLSVL.